Following are 2 T cell receptor beta chains from one sample sequenced in a study of blood T cell repertoires in COVID-19 (dated by TCRdb to 2019 to 2021). Libraries were built with the immunoSEQ multiplex PCR assay. TCRdb re-hosts the immuneACCESS table, in-frame sequences only. Its copies lack some clones; in the studies checked, an unresolved V gene accounts for under half of them, and the cause for the rest is not known. A total of roughly 190,000 clones appear in this sample, about 90% of them only once. Roughly 21% of the sample comes from the top ten. Sequencing was done on a sample of peripheral blood. Every receptor here comes from a man in his fifties or sixties with active or convalescent COVID-19.

The chain employs TRBV21-1 and TRBJ2-3; TRBD1 was called by the table and not checked on the DNA. TRBV21-1 is given as a pseudogene. This CDR3 spans 17 amino acids. The CDR3 spells CASSKADGQGVTDTQYF. CDR3 coding DNA: TGTGCCAGCAGCAAAGCGGACGGACAGGGGGTGACAGATACGCAGTATTTT.

The CDR3 protein is CASSFLEPGQGGHEQFF. The CDR3 DNA reads TGTGCCAGCAGCTTCCTCGAACCGGGACAGGGTGGCCATGAGCAGTTCTTC. The chain recombines TRBV7-9 with TRBJ2-1, with TRBD1 matching over 9 bases. V gave up 3 bases and J gave up 8 bases; unmatched junction bases: 14. The CDR3 runs to 17 residues. Germline-derived CDR1 and CDR2 are SEHNR and FQNEAQ (reference sequence).